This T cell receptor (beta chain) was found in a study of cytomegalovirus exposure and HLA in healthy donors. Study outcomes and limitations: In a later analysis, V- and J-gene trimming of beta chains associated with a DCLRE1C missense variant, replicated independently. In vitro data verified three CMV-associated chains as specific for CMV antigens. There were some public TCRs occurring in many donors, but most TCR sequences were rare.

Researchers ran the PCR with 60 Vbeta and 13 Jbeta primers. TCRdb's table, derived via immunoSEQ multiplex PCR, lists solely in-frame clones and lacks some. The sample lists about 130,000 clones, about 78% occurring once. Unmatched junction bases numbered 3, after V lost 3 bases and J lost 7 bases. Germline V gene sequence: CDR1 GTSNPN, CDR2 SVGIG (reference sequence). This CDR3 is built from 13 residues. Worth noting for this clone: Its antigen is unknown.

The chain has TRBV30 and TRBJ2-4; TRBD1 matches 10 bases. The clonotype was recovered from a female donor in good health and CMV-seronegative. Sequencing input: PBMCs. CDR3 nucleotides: TGTGCCTGGAGCCGGACAGGGGGGAACATTCAGTACTTC. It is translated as CAWSRTGGNIQYF.